The T cell receptor (beta chain) under discussion was sequenced for a study of blood T cell repertoires in COVID-19. Turning to the study itself: Sources were T cells, B-cell-depleted T cells, or PBMCs; the material itself was cDNA or gDNA.

Donors were grouped by their self-reported clinical history. Study processing details: It was from reference gene primer amplification that nucleated cell counts were estimated. Assay used: immunoSEQ multiplex PCR; TCRdb lists only in-frame clones, some missing. Clonal size and the V and J genes are those of that table, whereas D and trimming came from the DNA. The table records 300,000 to 350,000 clones, roughly nine tenths of them present only once. Germline loops: CDR1 SGHTA, CDR2 FQGNSA. This CDR3 is built from 13 residues. Deletions cut 5 bases from V and 10 bases from J, with 15 bases between. Sequencing was done on a sample of PBMCs or T cells enriched from blood (not recorded which). The chain uses TRBV7-2 and TRBJ2-1, with D possibly matching TRBD2 (5 bases). This TCR was recovered from a woman in her 30s who had been exposed to COVID-19. CDR3 bases: TGTGCCAGCAGCCCCACTCTTACGGGGGAGCAGTTCTTC. Translating it yields CASSPTLTGEQFF.